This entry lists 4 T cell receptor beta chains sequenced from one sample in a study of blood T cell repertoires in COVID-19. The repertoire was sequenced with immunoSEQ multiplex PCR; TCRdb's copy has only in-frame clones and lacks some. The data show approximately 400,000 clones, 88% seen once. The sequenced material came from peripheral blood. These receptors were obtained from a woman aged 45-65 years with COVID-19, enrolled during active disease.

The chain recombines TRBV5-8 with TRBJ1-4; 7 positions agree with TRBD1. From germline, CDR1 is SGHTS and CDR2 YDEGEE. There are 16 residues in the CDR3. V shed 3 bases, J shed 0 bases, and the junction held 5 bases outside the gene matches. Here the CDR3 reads CASSWGQSATNEKLFF. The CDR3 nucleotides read TGTGCCAGCAGCTGGGGACAGTCTGCAACTAATGAAAAACTGTTTTTT.

CDR3 coding DNA: TGTGCCAGCAGCGTAGGCAGGGGGCCCGCTGGGGCTTTCTTT. Amino acids: CASSVGRGPAGAFF. This chain uses TRBV9 with TRBJ1-1, with 8 bases lining up with TRBD1. Germline V gene data show CDR1 as SGDLS and CDR2 as YYNGEE. This CDR3 spans 14 amino acids. Unmatched junction bases numbered 9, after V lost 0 bases and J lost 11 bases.

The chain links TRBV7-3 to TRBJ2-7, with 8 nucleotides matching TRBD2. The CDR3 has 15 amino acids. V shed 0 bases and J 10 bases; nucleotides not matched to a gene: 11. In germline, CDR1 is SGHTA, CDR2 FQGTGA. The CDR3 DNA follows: TGTGCCAGCAGCTTAACCTCCGGGGGGGCCCCCGATCAGTACTTC. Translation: CASSLTSGGAPDQYF.

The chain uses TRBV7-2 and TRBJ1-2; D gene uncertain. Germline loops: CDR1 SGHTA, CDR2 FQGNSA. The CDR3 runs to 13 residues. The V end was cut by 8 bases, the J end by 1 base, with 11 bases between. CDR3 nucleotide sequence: TGTGCCAGCTCCCCTAGTGGTAACTATGGCTACACCTTC. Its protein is CASSPSGNYGYTF.